A selection of T cell receptor beta chains follows, all from one sample in a study of OX40 agonist ivuxolimab in advanced cancers. Sequencing used immunoSEQ multiplex PCR; TCRdb keeps in-frame clones, though not all of them. The sample gives approximately 58,000 clones, 75% to 90% of which show up once; roughly 0.77% is in the top ten. Sequenced material: CD4+ or CD8+ T cells sorted from blood, taken in a trial of the OX40 agonist ivuxolimab. The receptors stem from an adult with an advanced solid tumor such as melanoma, head and neck, liver or kidney cancer. CDR3s include the opening cysteine and the closing phenylalanine or tryptophan. D genes are given only for firm matches. Clone size is shown for a subset of rows, as once, few, many or a class of expanded clone.

j_call d_call clone_size v_call cdr3_nt cdr3_aa
TRBJ2-1 TRBD2 few TRBV19 TGTGCCAGTAAACGTTCTGGGACTAGCGCTTGGAATGAGCAGTTCTTC CASKRSGTSAWNEQFF
TRBJ1-1 . . TRBV28 TGTGCCAGCAGCCTTGTGAGGGCGAACACTGAAGCTTTCTTT CASSLVRANTEAFF
TRBJ1-3 . . TRBV28 TGTGCCAGCAGTTTCAAATCTGGGCAGGACACCATATATTTT CASSFKSGQDTIYF
TRBJ1-3 . . TRBV6-6 TGTGCCAGCAGTCCCTACACGGACACCATATATTTC CASSPYTDTIYF
TRBJ2-2 TRBD2 . TRBV5-5 TGTGCCAGCAGCTTGTTTGCAAGCGGGAGCACCACCGGGGAGCTGTTTTTT CASSLFASGSTTGELFF
TRBJ2-7 . . TRBV9 TGTGCCAGCAGCGTAGGGACTTCCTACGAGCAGTACTTC CASSVGTSYEQYF
TRBJ2-7 TRBD1 . TRBV7-8 TGTGCCAGCAGCTTAGCCGGGACAGGGGGCGTCTACGAGCAGTACTTC CASSLAGTGGVYEQYF
TRBJ2-6 . . TRBV7-3 TGTGCCAGCAGCTTAGGGGGCGGCTCTGGGGCCAACGTCCTGACTTTC CASSLGGGSGANVLTF
TRBJ1-3 . . TRBV7-9 TGTGCCAGCATTCCGCTGGGCCTATCTGGAAACACCATATATTTT CASIPLGLSGNTIYF
TRBJ2-3 . . TRBV28 TGTGCCAGCAGCCCACCGGCGGGAAGGGTGCAGTATTTT CASSPPAGRVQYF
TRBJ2-5 TRBD2 . TRBV5-5 TGTGCCAGCAGCTCAAGGACTAGCGGAGGGGAGACCCAGTACTTC CASSSRTSGGETQYF
TRBJ2-2 TRBD1 . TRBV7-6 TGTGCCAGCAGCCCGGAGGGGGACAGGGGTTTCGGGGAGCTGTTTTTT CASSPEGDRGFGELFF
TRBJ2-7 . . TRBV5-6 TGTGCCAGCAGCTTGGTCGGGCAGATCTACGAGCAGTACTTC CASSLVGQIYEQYF
TRBJ1-6 . . TRBV28 TGTGCCAGCAGATCGCCTGAAGGTCAAGGTTCACCCCTCCACTTT CASRSPEGQGSPLHF
TRBJ1-6 . once TRBV4-3 TGCGCCAGCAGCCAAGACAGGGGTTATAATTCACCCCTCCACTTT CASSQDRGYNSPLHF
TRBJ2-3 TRBD1 . TRBV30 TGTGCCTGGGGACCGGGACAGGGAACGCGCGGGGATACGCAGTATTTT CAWGPGQGTRGDTQYF
TRBJ1-1 . . TRBV7-8 TGTGCCAGCAGCCCTGGGGTGTGGGGTTTGCGTAACACTGAAGCTTTCTTT CASSPGVWGLRNTEAFF
TRBJ2-7 . once TRBV19 TGTGCCAGTAGTACCAGGGGCCGGACAGAAGAGCAGTACTTC CASSTRGRTEEQYF
TRBJ2-3 . . TRBV10-3 TGTGCCATCAGCCCGAGCGGTAGCACAGATACGCAGTATTTT CAISPSGSTDTQYF
TRBJ2-3 . . TRBV6-4 TGTGCCAGCAGCTCCGGGGCCTCCTTGAGAGATACGCAGTATTTT CASSSGASLRDTQYF
TRBJ1-3 . . TRBV9 TGTGCCAGCAGCGTAACTTCCCGAAACACCATATATTTT CASSVTSRNTIYF
TRBJ2-3 . . TRBV28 TGTGCCAGCAGGTTCACAGATACGCAGTATTTT CASRFTDTQYF
TRBJ1-1 . . TRBV28 TGTGCCAGCAGTTTCATGAACACTGAAGCTTTCTTT CASSFMNTEAFF
TRBJ2-3 TRBD1 once TRBV5-1 TGCGCCTCGACGGTGGACAGGGGGGCAGATACGCAGTATTTT CASTVDRGADTQYF
TRBJ2-5 . . TRBV4-2 TGTGCCAGCAGCCAACCCGGAGGGCAAGAGACCCAGTACTTC CASSQPGGQETQYF
TRBJ2-2 . . TRBV28 TGTGCCAGCACCCCGGTCGGGCCCGGGGAGCTGTTTTTT CASTPVGPGELFF
TRBJ2-1 TRBD2 . TRBV6-1 TGTGCCAGCAGTGAAGTCACGGGAGGGCCCTACAATGAGCAGTTCTTC CASSEVTGGPYNEQFF
TRBJ1-3 . . TRBV6-6 TGTGCCAGCAGTTACCGGGGGGCGACTGGAAACACCATATATTTT CASSYRGATGNTIYF
TRBJ1-4 . . TRBV28 TGTGCCAGCAGCTCCCGGCATGAAAAACTGTTTTTT CASSSRHEKLFF
TRBJ2-5 . . TRBV18 TGTGCCAGCTCACTCCGCGGCGACCAAGAGACCCAGTACTTC CASSLRGDQETQYF
TRBJ2-1 TRBD2 . TRBV7-2 TGTGCCAGCAGGCGGACTAGCGGGTCCTACAATGAGCAGTTCTTC CASRRTSGSYNEQFF
TRBJ2-7 TRBD2 . TRBV5-5 TGTGCCAGCAGCCCCGTGAGCGGGAGCTACGAGCAGTACTTC CASSPVSGSYEQYF
TRBJ1-3 . . TRBV6-5 TGTGCCAGCAGTCCCGGGACAAGAGGAAACACCATATATTTT CASSPGTRGNTIYF